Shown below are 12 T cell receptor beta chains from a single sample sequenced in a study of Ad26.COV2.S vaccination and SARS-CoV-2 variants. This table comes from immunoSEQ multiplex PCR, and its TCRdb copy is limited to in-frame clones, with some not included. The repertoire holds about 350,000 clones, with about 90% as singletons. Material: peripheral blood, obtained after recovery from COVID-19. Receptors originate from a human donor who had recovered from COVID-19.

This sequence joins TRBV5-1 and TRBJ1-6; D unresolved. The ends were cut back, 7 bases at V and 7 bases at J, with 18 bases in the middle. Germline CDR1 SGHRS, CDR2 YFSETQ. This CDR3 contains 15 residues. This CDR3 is CASSGNWGLNSPLHF. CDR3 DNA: TGCGCCAGCTCCGGTAATTGGGGTTTAAATTCACCCCTCCACTTT. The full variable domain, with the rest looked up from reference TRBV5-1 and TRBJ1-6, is KAGVTQTPRYLIKTRGQQVTLSCSPISGHRSVSWYQQTPGQGLQFLFEYFSETQRNKGNFPGRFSGRQFSNSRSEMNVSTLELGDSALYLCASSGNWGLNSPLHFGNGTRLTVT.

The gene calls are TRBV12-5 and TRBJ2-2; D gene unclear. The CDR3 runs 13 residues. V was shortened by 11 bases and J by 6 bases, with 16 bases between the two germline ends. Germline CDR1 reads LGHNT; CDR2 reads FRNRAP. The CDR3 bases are TGTGCTTCGGTGGGAACAGTCGCCGGGGAGCTGTTTTTT. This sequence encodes CASVGTVAGELFF.

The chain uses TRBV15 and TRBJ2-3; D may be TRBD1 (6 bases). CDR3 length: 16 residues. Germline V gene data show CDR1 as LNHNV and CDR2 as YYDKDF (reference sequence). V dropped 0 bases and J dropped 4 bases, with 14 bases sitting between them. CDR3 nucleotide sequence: TGTGCCACCAGCAGAGATCACAGGGATTTGCCAGATACGCAGTATTTT. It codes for CATSRDHRDLPDTQYF.

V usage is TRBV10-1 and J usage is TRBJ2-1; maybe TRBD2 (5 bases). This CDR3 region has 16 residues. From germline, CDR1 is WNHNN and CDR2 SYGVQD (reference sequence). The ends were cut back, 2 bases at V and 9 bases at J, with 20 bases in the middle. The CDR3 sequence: CASSEGRGLYNFEQFF. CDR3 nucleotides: TGCGCCAGCAGTGAGGGCCGGGGATTATACAATTTTGAGCAGTTCTTC.

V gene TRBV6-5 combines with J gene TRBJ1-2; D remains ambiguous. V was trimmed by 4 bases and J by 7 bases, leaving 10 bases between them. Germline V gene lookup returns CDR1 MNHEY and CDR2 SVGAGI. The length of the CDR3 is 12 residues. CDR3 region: CASSSDPFGYTF. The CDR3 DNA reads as TGTGCCAGCAGTTCGGATCCATTTGGCTACACCTTC.

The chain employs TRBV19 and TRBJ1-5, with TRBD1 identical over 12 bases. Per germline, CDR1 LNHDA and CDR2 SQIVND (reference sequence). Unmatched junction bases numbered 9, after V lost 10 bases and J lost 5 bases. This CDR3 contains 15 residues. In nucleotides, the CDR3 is TGTGCCACCCGGACGGGACAGGGGGCGGATCAGCCCCAGCATTTT. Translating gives CATRTGQGADQPQHF.

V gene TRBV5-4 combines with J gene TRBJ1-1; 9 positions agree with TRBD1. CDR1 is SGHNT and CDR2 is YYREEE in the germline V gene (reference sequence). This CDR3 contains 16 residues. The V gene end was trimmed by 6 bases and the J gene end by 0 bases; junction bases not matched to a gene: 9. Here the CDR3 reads CASTWGTGLMNTEAFF. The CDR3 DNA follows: TGTGCCAGCACTTGGGGGACAGGGCTCATGAACACTGAAGCTTTCTTT.

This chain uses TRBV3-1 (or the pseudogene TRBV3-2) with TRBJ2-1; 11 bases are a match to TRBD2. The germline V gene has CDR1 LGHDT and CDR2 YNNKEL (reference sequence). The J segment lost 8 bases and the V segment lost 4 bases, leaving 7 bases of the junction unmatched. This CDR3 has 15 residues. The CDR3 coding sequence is TGTGCCAGCAGCCTGGGACTAGCGGCGATGGATGAGCAGTTCTTC. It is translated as CASSLGLAAMDEQFF.

This CDR3 reads CASRSFGTGGSYEQYF. DNA of the CDR3: TGCGCCAGCAGGAGCTTTGGGACAGGGGGATCCTACGAGCAGTACTTC. The chain recombines TRBV5-1 with TRBJ2-7; 11 bases are a match to TRBD1. The CDR3 has 16 residues. V lost 5 bases to trimming and J lost 1 base; unmatched junction nucleotides: 8. CDR1 is SGHRS and CDR2 is YFSETQ in the germline V gene.

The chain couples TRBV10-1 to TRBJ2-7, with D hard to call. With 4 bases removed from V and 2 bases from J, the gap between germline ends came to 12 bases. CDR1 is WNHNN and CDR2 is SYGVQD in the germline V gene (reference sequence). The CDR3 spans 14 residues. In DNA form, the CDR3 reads TGCGCCAGCAGTGGTGGAGACCACCCCTACGAGCAGTACTTC. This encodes CASSGGDHPYEQYF.

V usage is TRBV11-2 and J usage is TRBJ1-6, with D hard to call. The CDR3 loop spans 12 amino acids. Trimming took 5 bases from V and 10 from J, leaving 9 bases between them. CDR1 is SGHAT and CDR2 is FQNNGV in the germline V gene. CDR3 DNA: TGTGCCAGCAGCCTTCCGGGATCACCCCTCCACTTT. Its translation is CASSLPGSPLHF. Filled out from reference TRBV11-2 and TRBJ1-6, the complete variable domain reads EAGVAQSPRYKIIEKRQSVAFWCNPISGHATLYWYQQILGQGPKLLIQFQNNGVVDDSQLPKDRFSAERLKGVDSTLKIQPAKLEDSAVYLCASSLPGSPLHFGNGTRLTVT.

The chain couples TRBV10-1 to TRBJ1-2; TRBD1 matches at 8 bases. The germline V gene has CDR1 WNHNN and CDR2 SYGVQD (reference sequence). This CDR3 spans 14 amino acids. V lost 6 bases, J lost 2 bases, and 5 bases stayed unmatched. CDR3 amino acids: CASRRDRINYGYTF. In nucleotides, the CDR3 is TGCGCCAGCAGACGGGACAGGATCAACTATGGCTACACCTTC.